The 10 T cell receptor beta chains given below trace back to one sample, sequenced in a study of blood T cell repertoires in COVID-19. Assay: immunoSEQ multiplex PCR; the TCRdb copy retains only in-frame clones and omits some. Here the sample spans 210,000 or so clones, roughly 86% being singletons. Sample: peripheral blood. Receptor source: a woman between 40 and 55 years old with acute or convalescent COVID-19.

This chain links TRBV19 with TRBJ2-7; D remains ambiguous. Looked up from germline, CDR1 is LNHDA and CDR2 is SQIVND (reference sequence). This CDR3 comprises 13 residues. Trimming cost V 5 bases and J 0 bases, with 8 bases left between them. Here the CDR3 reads CASSPFFSYEQYF. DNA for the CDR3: TGTGCCAGTAGTCCTTTTTTCTCCTACGAGCAGTACTTC.

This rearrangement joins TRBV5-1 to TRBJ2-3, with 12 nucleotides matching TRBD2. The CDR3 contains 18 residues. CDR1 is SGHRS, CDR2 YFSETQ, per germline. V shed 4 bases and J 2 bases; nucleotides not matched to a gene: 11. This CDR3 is CASSPTSGGPKVTDTQYF. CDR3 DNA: TGCGCCAGCAGCCCTACTAGCGGGGGGCCCAAAGTCACAGATACGCAGTATTTT.

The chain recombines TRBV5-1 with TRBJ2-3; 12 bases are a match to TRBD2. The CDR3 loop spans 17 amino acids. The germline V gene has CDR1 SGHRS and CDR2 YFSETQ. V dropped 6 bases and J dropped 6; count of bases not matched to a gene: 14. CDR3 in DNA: TGCGCCAGCATGGAGCGACTAGCGGGAGCGGGTGGGGATACGCAGTATTTT. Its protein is CASMERLAGAGGDTQYF.

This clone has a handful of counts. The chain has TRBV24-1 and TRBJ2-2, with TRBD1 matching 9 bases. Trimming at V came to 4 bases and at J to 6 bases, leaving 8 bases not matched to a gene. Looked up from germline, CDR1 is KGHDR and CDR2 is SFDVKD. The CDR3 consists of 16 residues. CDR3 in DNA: TGTGCCACCAGTGACCCTGGACAGGGGTATTCCGGGGAGCTGTTTTTT. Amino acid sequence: CATSDPGQGYSGELFF.

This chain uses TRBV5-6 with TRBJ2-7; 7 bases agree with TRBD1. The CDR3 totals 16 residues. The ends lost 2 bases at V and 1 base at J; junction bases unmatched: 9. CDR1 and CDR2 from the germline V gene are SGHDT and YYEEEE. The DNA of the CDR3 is TGTGCCAGCAGCTTTACTCCGGGACAGCCGTCCTACGAGCAGTACTTC. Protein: CASSFTPGQPSYEQYF.

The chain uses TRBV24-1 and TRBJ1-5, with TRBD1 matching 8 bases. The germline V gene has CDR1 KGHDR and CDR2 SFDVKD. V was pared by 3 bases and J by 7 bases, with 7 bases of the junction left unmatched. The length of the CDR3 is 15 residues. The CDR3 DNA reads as TGTGCCACCAGTGATGCCACAGGGGGGAGGCAGCCCCAGCATTTT. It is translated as CATSDATGGRQPQHF.

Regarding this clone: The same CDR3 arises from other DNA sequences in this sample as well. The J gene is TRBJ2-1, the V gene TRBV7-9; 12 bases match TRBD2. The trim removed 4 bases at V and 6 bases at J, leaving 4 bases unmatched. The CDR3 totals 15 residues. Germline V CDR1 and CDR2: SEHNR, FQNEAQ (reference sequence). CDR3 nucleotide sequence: TGTGCCAGCAGCTCCGAACTAGCGGGAGGCAATGAGCAGTTCTTC. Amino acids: CASSSELAGGNEQFF.

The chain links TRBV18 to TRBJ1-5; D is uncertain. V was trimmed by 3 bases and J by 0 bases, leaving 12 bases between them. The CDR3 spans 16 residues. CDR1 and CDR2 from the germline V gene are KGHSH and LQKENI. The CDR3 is CASSPWRPDSNQPQHF. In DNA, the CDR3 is TGTGCCAGCTCACCCTGGAGGCCCGATAGCAATCAGCCCCAGCATTTT.

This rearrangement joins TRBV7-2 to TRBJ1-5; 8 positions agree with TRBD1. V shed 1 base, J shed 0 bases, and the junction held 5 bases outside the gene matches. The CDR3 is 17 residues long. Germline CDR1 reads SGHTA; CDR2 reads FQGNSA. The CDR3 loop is CASSLVQGGYSNQPQHF. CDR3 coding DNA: TGTGCCAGCAGCTTAGTACAGGGGGGTTATAGCAATCAGCCCCAGCATTTT.

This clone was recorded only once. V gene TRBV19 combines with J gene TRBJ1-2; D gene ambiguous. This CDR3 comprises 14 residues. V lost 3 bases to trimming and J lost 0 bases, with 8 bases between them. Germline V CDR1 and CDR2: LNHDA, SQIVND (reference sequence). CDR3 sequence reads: CASSIRQTNYGYTF. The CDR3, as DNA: TGTGCCAGTAGTATTAGACAAACTAACTATGGCTACACCTTC.